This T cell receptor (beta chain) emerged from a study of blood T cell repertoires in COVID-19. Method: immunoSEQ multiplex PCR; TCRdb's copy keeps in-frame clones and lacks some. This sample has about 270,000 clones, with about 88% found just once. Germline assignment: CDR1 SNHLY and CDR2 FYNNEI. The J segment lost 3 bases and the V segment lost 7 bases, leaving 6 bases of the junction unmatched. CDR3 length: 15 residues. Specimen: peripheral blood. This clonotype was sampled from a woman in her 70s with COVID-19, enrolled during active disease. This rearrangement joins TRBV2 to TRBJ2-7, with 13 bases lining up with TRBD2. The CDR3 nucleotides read TGTGCCAGCACCACGGGACTAGCGGGGATCTACGAGCAGTACTTC. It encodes CASTTGLAGIYEQYF.